This T cell receptor (beta chain) was sequenced during a study of cytotoxic CD8 clonotypes in ibrutinib-treated CLL (dated by TCRdb to the early 2020s). Study-level background: In this cohort, 15 patients were treatment-naive and fewer than 13 were relapsed/refractory, while about 17 had unmutated IGHV. Partial responses were observed in about 25 patients and complete responses in 2; after a median follow-up of roughly 72 months, remission was maintained in approximately 14 patients and progression was observed in approximately twelve. The response samples were drawn at a median of approximately 11 months into treatment, with a range of roughly 6 to 40 months. On average, each sample yielded 255,043 productive templates and tens of thousands of productive rearrangements. Longitudinal samples were obtainable from about 30% of the roughly 90 participants in the trial. Cryopreserved peripheral blood mononuclear cells were obtained prior to treatment, at the time of response, and at either disease progression or sustained remission. Patients were still on ibrutinib when every remission and progressive disease sample was collected.

What the time point label conveys for this sample: around 25 months on ibrutinib. For TCR beta library preparation, approximately 2 micrograms of genomic DNA were extracted from the cryopreserved PBMCs. Longitudinal blood samples from CLL patients receiving ibrutinib monotherapy were subjected to high-throughput TCR beta sequencing. Patients were enrolled in a phase 2 open-label single-center ibrutinib monotherapy trial. Here is what the overall study found, with its caveats: At baseline, clonality was higher than in age-matched healthy donors and showed a strong correlation with circulating CD8+ T-cell counts. An increase in clonality was observed at ibrutinib response, with clonality remaining stable during sustained remission and falling back toward baseline at progression. Public clonotypes were found to be uncommon and were observed to contract or remain stable during treatment; the increase in clonality was shown to reflect expansion of private clonotypes at ibrutinib response. Sampling times were not matched between patients in sustained remission and patients whose disease was progressing, and lymph node repertoires were not examined.

The goal of deep resolution MiSeq sequencing was a depth between 1 in 1 million and 1 in 200,000 T cells, and coverage averaged 10x per clonotype. TCR beta libraries were generated with the immunoSEQ hsTCRB Kit. Regarding the original processing steps: ImmunoSEQ Data Assistant and ImmunoSEQ Analyzer were used for data analysis, and V, D and J genes were assigned according to IMGT definitions. Clonality, with values ranging from 0 to 1, was calculated as one minus the normalized Shannon entropy of productive rearrangement frequencies. Only overrepresented clonotypes making up at least 0.05% of the repertoire of each patient were included in the public clonotype analysis. Fewer than 15 age-matched healthy donor repertoires from immuneACCESS served as clonality controls. Here the immuneACCESS table is served through TCRdb, limited to in-frame sequences with V and J called. Missing clones are a known gap in these copies; in checked studies unresolved V genes cover under half, and the rest lacks a known reason. V and J calls and clone size are given by that table; D and trimming were obtained from the DNA. This sample gives about 130,000 clones in total; over 75% of them show up just once. Roughly 1.9% of the sample is held by the ten biggest clonotypes.

As regards this clone: Its antigen has not been determined. Per-base qualities were not stored, and no clone one base away is much larger. Other DNA variants within this sample encode the same CDR3.

The sequences come from PBMCs, collected after 24 months of ibrutinib treatment. This sequence was found in a human donor with chronic lymphocytic leukemia.

The CDR3 region: CASSIVGSSYEQYF. The DNA sequence is as follows: TGTGCCAGTAGTATAGTAGGCAGCTCCTACGAGCAGTACTTC. The chain was built from TRBV19 and TRBJ2-7, with the D gene uncertain. The germline V gene (reference sequence) specifies LNHDA as CDR1 and SQIVND as CDR2. Cut back by 1 base and 0 bases, the V and J ends lie 7 bases apart. The CDR3 numbers 14 residues from cysteine through phenylalanine. Of the read, only the CDR3 DNA is kept; its 42 bases are in frame from base 1.